This T cell receptor beta chain was recorded in a study of blood T cell repertoires in COVID-19. Study-wide context: Donors in the United States, Italy and Spain gave samples during acute or convalescent COVID-19. PBMCs, B-cell-depleted T cells, or T cells provided the cDNA or gDNA that made up the material.

Seattle-derived patients entered the study during active infection and were followed longitudinally. The V gene end was trimmed by 11 bases and the J gene end by 5 bases; junction bases not matched to a gene: 10. The CDR3 spans 13 residues. The germline V gene encodes CDR1 SNHLY and CDR2 FYNNEI. Authors' analysis steps: Quantification of nucleated cells was approximated via reference gene primer amplification. The table came from immunoSEQ multiplex PCR; TCRdb's copy has only in-frame clones and leaves some out. Clone size and V and J calls were adopted from that table, with D and trimming inferred from the DNA. This table holds fewer than 350,000 clones, roughly nine tenths found once.

This sequence originates from a woman between 55 and 75 years old with COVID-19, enrolled during active disease. The sample comprised peripheral blood. The genes are TRBV2 and TRBJ1-2, with 8 bases fitting TRBD1. CDR3 nucleotide sequence: TGTGCCGGCAATACAGGGGGGCGGTATGGCTACACCTTC. Translated: CAGNTGGRYGYTF.